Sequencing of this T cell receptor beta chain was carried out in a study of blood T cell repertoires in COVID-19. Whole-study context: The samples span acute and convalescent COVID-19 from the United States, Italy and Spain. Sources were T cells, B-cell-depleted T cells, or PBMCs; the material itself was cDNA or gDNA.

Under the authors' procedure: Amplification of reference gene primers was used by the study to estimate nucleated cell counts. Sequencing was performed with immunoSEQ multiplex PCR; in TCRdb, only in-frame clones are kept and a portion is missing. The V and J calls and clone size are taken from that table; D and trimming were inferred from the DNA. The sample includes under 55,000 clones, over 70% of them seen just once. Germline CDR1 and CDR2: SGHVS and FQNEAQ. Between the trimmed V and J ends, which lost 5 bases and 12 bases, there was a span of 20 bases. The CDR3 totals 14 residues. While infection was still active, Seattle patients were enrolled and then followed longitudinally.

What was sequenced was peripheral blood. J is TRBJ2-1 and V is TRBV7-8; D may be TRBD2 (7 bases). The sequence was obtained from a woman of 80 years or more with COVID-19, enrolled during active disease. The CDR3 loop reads CASSLGGGTGGQFF. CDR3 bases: TGTGCCAGCAGCCTAGGGGGGGGCACAGGTGGGCAGTTCTTC.